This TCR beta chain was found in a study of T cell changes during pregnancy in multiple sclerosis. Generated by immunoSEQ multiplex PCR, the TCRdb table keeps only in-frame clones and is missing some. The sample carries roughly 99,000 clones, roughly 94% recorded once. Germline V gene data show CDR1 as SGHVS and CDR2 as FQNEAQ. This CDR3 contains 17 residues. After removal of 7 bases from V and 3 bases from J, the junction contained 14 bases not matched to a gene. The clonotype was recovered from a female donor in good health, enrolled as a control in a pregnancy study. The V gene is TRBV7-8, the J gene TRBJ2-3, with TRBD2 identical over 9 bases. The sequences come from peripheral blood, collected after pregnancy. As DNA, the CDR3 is TGTGCCAGCACAAAAGGTATAGCGGGAGTACGAACAGATACGCAGTATTTT. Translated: CASTKGIAGVRTDTQYF.